The entry below describes one T cell receptor (beta chain). Its antigen remains unidentified. The data stem from a study of blood T cells in healthy people across ages. Study-level background: Roughly one uniquely barcoded beta molecule per two T cells was captured.

CDR1 is SGHTA and CDR2 is FQGNSA in the germline V gene. The V gene end was trimmed by 5 bases and the J gene end by 7 bases; junction bases not matched to a gene: 12. The CDR3 is made up of 15 amino acids. Roughly 10 milliliters of peripheral blood were drawn from each donor into EDTA-treated tubes. The study's findings and limits: Older individuals had lower TCR beta diversity per million T cells (the decline was roughly linear).

The second PCR ran roughly 7 to 12 cycles with a sample-barcoded 5' primer and J-beta primers. Each cDNA molecule, via a template-switch adaptor with 12 random nucleotides, was tagged. Each CDR3 protein is one row after TCRdb ran MiXCR on the 5' RACE reads. The sample includes 890,000 or so distinct CDR3 sequences, 60% to 80% seen only once; the top ten take around a quarter. The sample consisted of blood. This TCR was recovered from a man under 40 in good health. The gene calls are TRBV7-2 and TRBJ2-3; 7 bases are shared with TRBD2. The CDR3 sequence is CASSPRSGIGNTQYF. In nucleotides, the CDR3 is TGTGCCAGCAGCCCCCGAAGCGGGATTGGGAATACGCAGTATTTT.